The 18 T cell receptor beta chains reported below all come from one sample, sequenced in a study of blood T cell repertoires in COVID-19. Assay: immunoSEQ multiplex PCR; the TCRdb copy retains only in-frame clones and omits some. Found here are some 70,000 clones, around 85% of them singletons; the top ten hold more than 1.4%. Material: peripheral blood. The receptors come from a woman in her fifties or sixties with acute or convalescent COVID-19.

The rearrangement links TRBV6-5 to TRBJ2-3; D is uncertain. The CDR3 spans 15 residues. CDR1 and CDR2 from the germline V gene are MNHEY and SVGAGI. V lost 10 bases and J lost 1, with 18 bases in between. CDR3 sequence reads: CAIYPRSVRTDTQYF. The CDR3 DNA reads TGTGCCATTTATCCACGCTCGGTCCGCACAGATACGCAGTATTTT.

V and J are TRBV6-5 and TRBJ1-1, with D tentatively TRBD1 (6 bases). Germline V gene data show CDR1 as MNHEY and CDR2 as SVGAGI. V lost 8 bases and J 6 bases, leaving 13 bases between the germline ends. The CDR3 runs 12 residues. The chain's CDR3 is CASAGAFAEAFF. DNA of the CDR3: TGTGCCAGCGCAGGGGCGTTCGCTGAAGCTTTCTTT.

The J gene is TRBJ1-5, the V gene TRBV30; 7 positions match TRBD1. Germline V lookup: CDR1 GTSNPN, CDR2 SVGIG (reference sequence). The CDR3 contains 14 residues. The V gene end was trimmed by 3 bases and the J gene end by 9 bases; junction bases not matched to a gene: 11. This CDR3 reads CAWRGTVAGSPQHF. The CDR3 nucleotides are TGTGCCTGGAGGGGGACAGTGGCCGGTTCGCCCCAGCATTTT. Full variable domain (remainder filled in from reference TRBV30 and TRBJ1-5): SQTIHQWPATLVQPVGSPLSLECTVEGTSNPNLYWYRQAAGRGLQLLFYSVGIGQISSEVPQNLSASRPQDRQFILSSKKLLLSDSGFYLCAWRGTVAGSPQHFGDGTRLSIL.

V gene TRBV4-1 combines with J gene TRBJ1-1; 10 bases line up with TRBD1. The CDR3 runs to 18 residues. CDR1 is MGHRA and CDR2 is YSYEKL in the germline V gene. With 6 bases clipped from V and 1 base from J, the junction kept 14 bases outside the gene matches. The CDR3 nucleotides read TGCGCCAGCAGTTGGAAAGGACAGGGGGGGGTTCGGAACACTGAAGCTTTCTTT. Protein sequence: CASSWKGQGGVRNTEAFF.

The CDR3 spells CAISEDREATNEKLFF. DNA for the CDR3: TGTGCCATCAGTGAAGACCGGGAAGCAACTAATGAAAAACTGTTTTTT. The rearrangement joins TRBV10-3 to TRBJ1-4; D remains ambiguous. The germline V gene encodes CDR1 ENHRY and CDR2 SYGVKD. The V end lost 3 bases, the J end lost 0 bases, and 11 bases lay between the germline ends. The CDR3 runs to 16 residues.

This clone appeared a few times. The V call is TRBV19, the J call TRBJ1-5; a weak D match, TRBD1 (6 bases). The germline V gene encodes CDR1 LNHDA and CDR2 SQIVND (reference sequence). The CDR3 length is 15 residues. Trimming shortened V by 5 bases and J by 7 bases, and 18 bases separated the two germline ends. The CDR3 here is CASSAPGGARQPQHF. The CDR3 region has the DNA TGTGCCAGTAGTGCCCCTGGGGGGGCTCGACAGCCCCAGCATTTT.

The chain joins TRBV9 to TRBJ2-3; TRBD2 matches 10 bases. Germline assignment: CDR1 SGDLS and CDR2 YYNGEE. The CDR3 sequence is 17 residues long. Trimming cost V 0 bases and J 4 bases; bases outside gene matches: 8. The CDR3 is CASSVAKRGGPPDTQYF. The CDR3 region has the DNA TGTGCCAGCAGCGTAGCTAAGCGGGGGGGCCCCCCAGATACGCAGTATTTT.

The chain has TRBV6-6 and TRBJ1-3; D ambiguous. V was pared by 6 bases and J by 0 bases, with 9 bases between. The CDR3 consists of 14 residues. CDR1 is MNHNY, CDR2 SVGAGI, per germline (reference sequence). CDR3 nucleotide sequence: TGTGCCAGCAGCCCAGCGGGCTCTGGAAACACCATATATTTT. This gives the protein CASSPAGSGNTIYF.

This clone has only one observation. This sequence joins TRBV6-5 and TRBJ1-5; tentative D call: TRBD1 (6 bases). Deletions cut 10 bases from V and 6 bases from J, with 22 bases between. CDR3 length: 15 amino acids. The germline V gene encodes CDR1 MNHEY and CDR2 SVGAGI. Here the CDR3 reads CATQPGGLRTQPQHF. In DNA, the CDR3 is TGTGCCACCCAGCCCGGGGGGCTGAGAACTCAGCCCCAGCATTTT.

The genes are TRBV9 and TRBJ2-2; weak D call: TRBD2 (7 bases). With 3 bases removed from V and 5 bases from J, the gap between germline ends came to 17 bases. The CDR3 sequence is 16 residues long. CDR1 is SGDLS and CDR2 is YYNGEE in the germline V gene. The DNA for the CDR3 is TGTGCCAGCAGCGCCCTGGGGGGGCCAGGGACCGGGGAGCTGTTTTTT. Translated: CASSALGGPGTGELFF.

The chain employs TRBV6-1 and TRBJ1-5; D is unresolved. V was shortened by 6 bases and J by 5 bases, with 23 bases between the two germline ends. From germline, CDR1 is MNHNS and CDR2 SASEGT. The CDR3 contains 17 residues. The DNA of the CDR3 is TGTGCCAGCAGAGAAACTCGCAGGTACGCGGAGGATCAGCCCCAGCATTTT. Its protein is CASRETRRYAEDQPQHF.

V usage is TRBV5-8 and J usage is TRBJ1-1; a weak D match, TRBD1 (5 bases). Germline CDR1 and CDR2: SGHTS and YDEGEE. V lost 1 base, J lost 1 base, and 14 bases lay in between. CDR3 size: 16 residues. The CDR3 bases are TGTGCCAGCAGCTTGAGTCTAGGGGTTCAGAACACTGAAGCTTTCTTT. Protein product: CASSLSLGVQNTEAFF. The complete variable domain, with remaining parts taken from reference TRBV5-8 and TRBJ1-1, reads EAGVTQSPTHLIKTRGQQATLRCSPISGHTSVYWYQQALGLGLQFLLWYDEGEERNRGNFPPRFSGRQFPNYSSELNVNALELEDSALYLCASSLSLGVQNTEAFFGQGTRLTVV.

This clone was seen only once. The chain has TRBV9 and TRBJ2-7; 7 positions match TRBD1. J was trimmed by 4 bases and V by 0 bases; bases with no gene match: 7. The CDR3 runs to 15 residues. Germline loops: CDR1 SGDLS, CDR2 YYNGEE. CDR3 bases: TGTGCCAGCAGCGTAGCCGGGACAGTCTTATACGAGCAGTACTTC. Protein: CASSVAGTVLYEQYF.

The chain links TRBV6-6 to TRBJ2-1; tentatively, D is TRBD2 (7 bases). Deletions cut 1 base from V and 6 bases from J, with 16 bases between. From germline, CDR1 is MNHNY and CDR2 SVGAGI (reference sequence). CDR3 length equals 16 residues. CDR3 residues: CASSYLRGGAGNEQFF. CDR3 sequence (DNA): TGTGCCAGCAGTTACTTGAGGGGGGGTGCGGGCAATGAGCAGTTCTTC.

The CDR3 sequence is CASSAGTGRNEKLFF. The CDR3 nucleotides are TGTGCCAGCAGTGCCGGGACAGGAAGGAATGAAAAACTGTTTTTT. This chain links TRBV6-4 with TRBJ1-4; 8 nucleotides match TRBD1. V was clipped by 4 bases and J by 5 bases; unmatched bases: 6. Germline CDR1 MRHNA, CDR2 SNTAGT. This CDR3 region has 15 residues.

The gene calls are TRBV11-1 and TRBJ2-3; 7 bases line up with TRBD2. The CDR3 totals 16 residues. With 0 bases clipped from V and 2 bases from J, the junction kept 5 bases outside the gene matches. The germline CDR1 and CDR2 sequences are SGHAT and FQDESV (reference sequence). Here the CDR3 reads CASSLANRGVTDTQYF. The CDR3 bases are TGTGCCAGCAGCTTAGCGAACCGGGGGGTCACAGATACGCAGTATTTT.

The CDR3 spells CASTIREGYTF. CDR3 bases: TGTGCCAGTACCATCCGTGAGGGCTACACCTTC. The rearrangement uses TRBV2 and TRBJ1-2; D uncertain. V dropped 9 bases and J dropped 8 bases, with 13 bases sitting between them. Germline V CDR1 and CDR2: SNHLY, FYNNEI. The CDR3 totals 11 residues. Combining the CDR3 with reference TRBV2 and TRBJ1-2 gives the whole variable domain EPEVTQTPSHQVTQMGQEVILRCVPISNHLYFYWYRQILGQKVEFLVSFYNNEISEKSEIFDDQFSVERPDGSNFTLKIRSTKLEDSAMYFCASTIREGYTFGSGTRLTVV.

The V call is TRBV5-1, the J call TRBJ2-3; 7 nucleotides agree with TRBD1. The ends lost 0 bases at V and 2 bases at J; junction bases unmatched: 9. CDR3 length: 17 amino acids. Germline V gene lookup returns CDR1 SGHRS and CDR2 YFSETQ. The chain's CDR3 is CASSLARQGEATDTQYF. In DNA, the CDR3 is TGCGCCAGCAGCTTGGCCCGGCAGGGGGAAGCCACAGATACGCAGTATTTT. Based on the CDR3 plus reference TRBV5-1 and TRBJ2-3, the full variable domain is KAGVTQTPRYLIKTRGQQVTLSCSPISGHRSVSWYQQTPGQGLQFLFEYFSETQRNKGNFPGRFSGRQFSNSRSEMNVSTLELGDSALYLCASSLARQGEATDTQYFGPGTRLTVL.